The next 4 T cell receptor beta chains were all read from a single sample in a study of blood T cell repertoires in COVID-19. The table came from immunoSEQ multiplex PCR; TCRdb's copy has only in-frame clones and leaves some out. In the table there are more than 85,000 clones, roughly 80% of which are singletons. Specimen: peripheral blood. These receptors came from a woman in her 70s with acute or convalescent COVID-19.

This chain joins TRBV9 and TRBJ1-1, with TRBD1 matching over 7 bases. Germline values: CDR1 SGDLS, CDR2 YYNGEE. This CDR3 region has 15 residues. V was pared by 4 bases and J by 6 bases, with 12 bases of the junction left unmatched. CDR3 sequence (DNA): TGTGCCAGCAGCAAACACTCTACAGGGGAGGCTGAAGCTTTCTTT. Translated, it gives CASSKHSTGEAEAFF.

The CDR3 nucleotides read TGCAGCGTTGAAGACGACAGGTTGGATTCCTACGAGCAGTACTTC. Protein product: CSVEDDRLDSYEQYF. J is TRBJ2-7 and V is TRBV29-1, with D tentatively TRBD1 (6 bases). In germline, CDR1 is SQVTM, CDR2 ANQGSEA. This CDR3 has 15 amino acids. V gave up 0 bases and J gave up 1 base, with 13 bases separating them.

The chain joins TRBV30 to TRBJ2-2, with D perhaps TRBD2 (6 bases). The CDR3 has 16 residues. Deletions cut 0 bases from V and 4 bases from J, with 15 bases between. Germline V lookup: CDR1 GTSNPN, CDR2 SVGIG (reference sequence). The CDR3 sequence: CAWSVPGDGRTGELFF. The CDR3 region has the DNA TGTGCCTGGAGTGTACCGGGGGACGGACGCACCGGGGAGCTGTTTTTT.

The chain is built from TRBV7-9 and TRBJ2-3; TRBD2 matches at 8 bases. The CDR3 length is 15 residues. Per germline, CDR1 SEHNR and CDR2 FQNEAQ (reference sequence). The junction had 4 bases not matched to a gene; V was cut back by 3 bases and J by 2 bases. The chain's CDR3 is CASSFTGLDTDTQYF. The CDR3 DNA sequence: TGTGCCAGCAGCTTTACGGGACTAGACACAGATACGCAGTATTTT.